This T cell receptor (beta chain) derives from a study of OX40 agonist ivuxolimab in advanced cancers. Study context: A mean age of approximately 64 years, range roughly 20 to 85, was recorded, and 80% to 90% were male.

Some clones are missing from TCRdb's copy, which holds only in-frame ones; the method was immunoSEQ multiplex PCR. The repertoire holds 9,000 to 15,000 clones, 85% to 90% seen once, with over 45% in the top ten. Autoimmune disease history or systemic immunosuppression was exclusionary. Specimen: CD4+ or CD8+ T cells sorted from blood, collected in a trial of the OX40 agonist ivuxolimab. This TCR derives from an adult with an advanced solid tumor such as melanoma, head and neck, liver or kidney cancer.

The CDR3 loop reads CASSLVGGTYGYTF. The CDR3 nucleotides read TGTGCCAGCAGCTTAGTTGGGGGGACCTATGGCTACACCTTC. This rearrangement joins TRBV7-9 to TRBJ1-2, with D perhaps TRBD1 (5 bases). CDR1 is SEHNR, CDR2 FQNEAQ, per germline (reference sequence). This CDR3 has 14 residues. V lost 1 base, J lost 4 bases, and 10 bases lay in between.